This TCR beta chain was sequenced in a study of T cells in Graves' hyperthyroidism and ophthalmopathy. General study points: Appearing also in blood were most of the thyroid clonotypes expanded above 0.001.

Diagnoses rested on clinical symptoms, serum thyroxine and TRAb, thyroid ultrasound and orbital computed tomography. V dropped 6 bases and J dropped 5; count of bases not matched to a gene: 12. The CDR3 sequence is 16 residues long. Germline assignment: CDR1 MNHNS and CDR2 SASEGT. Ten or more counts support this clonotype. The antigen is not known. Amplified TCR beta CDR3 regions derived from RNA transcripts. HTBI primers were used for first-round RT-PCR of the TCR CDR3. MiXCR was run by TCRdb on the multiplex PCR reads, yielding one entry per CDR3 protein. The data contain approximately 370,000 distinct CDR3 sequences, about 15% of them singletons.

The sequencing input was blood. The chain couples TRBV6-1 to TRBJ2-1; 8 positions agree with TRBD2. The sequence was collected from a woman in her 30s with Graves' hyperthyroidism. The CDR3 here is CASSGIGTRLDNEQFF. CDR3 sequence (DNA): TGTGCCAGCAGCGGGATCGGGACTAGGTTAGACAATGAGCAGTTCTTC.